Listed below are T cell receptor beta chains from one sample, sequenced in a study of blood T cell repertoires in COVID-19. The data were produced by immunoSEQ multiplex PCR, yet TCRdb's version contains in-frame clones alone and is incomplete. The sample lists about 330,000 clones, 87% occurring once. The source material was PBMCs or T cells enriched from blood (not recorded which). The receptor source for this set is a woman in her 30s who had recovered from COVID-19. Both conserved end residues are part of each CDR3. Each record gives: V gene, clone size, D gene, J gene, CDR3 DNA, CDR3 protein. D genes are given only for firm matches. Clone sizes are given selectively: once, few, many, or a class where the clone is expanded.

>TRBV15|.|.|TRBJ1-5
TGTGCCACCAGCACACCCGGGGATGGCAATCAGCCCCAGCATTTT
CATSTPGDGNQPQHF
>TRBV7-9|.|.|TRBJ1-3
TGTGCCAGCAGCTTACTGGGCCTACTCGGAAACACCATATATTTT
CASSLLGLLGNTIYF
>TRBV7-2|few|.|TRBJ1-2
TGTGCCAGCAGCGCTACAACAGGGTTAGAGGGCTACACCTTC
CASSATTGLEGYTF
>TRBV9|.|.|TRBJ2-5
TGTGCCAGCAGCGTACGAGGGAGTCAAGAGACCCAGTACTTC
CASSVRGSQETQYF
>TRBV5-1|.|.|TRBJ2-7
TGCGCCAGCAGCTTGGCTTCGAGTATGCAGGTCTCCTACGAGCAGTACTTC
CASSLASSMQVSYEQYF
>TRBV3-1/TRBV3-2|.|.|TRBJ2-7
TGTGCCAGCAGCCGAAGAGGGGGAGGGGGCGAGCAGTACTTC
CASSRRGGGGEQYF
>TRBV5-4|.|TRBD1|TRBJ2-7
TGTGCCAGCAGCCCAGGACAGGTAGATCGGAACGAGCAGTACTTC
CASSPGQVDRNEQYF
>TRBV5-5|.|.|TRBJ2-1
TGTGCCAGCAGCTTGAACCCCGGAACCACAGCGGGGTTCTTC
CASSLNPGTTAGFF
>TRBV6-5|once|.|TRBJ1-6
TGTGCCAGTCGACAGGATCGCTCTTCACCCCTCCACTTT
CASRQDRSSPLHF
>TRBV6-6|.|.|TRBJ2-2
TGTGCCAGCAGCAAAGAGGGGGGGGCGAACACCGGGGAGCTGTTTTTT
CASSKEGGANTGELFF